The present T cell receptor beta chain was sequenced within a study of T cell responses to AZD1222 COVID-19 vaccine. CDR1 is SGHRS and CDR2 is YFSETQ in the germline V gene. This CDR3 is built from 14 residues. The germline V and J ends were trimmed by 1 base and 5 bases, with 12 bases remaining between them. Clones were sequenced by immunoSEQ multiplex PCR, and TCRdb holds only the in-frame ones, with some missing. Of about 120,000 clones in the sample, 85% to 90% were seen once. Study-wide points: Only a handful of people who got AZD1222 tested seropositive at baseline. Clonal diversity may have been underestimated in mostly white British donors. Vaccine-related CD4 TCRs covered spike, predominating at 160-218 and 743-854. Without day 14 samples, only post-peak T cell repertoires were studied.

A remark on this clone: Its antigen is not identified.

The chain joins TRBV5-1 to TRBJ1-2; D remains unclear. This material consisted of peripheral blood, taken on day 0 of AZD1222 vaccination. The receptor's source is an adult in good health. The CDR3 region is CASSLTETSYGYTF. The CDR3 DNA reads as TGCGCCAGCAGCTTGACAGAAACTTCTTATGGCTACACCTTC.